This TCR beta chain was identified during a study of T cells in women clearing cervical HPV infection. This table comes from immunoSEQ multiplex PCR, and its TCRdb copy is limited to in-frame clones, with some not included. The data include approximately 31,000 clones; the top ten clones carry around 3.1%. Germline V CDR1 and CDR2: KGHSH, LQKENI. This CDR3 is 17 amino acids long. Details on this clone: The DNA ends 3 residues before the CDR3 does, and the rest of the CDR3 is filled in from the germline J gene.

This TCR was recovered from a woman aged 18 to 75 with a cervical HPV16 infection that either progressed to CIN3+ or cleared (not recorded which). The sequenced material came from blood buffy coat. The chain carries TRBV18 and TRBJ2-3; 13 bases agree with TRBD2. The DNA read from the CDR3 is TGTGCCAGCTCAAAAATGACTAGCGGGGGGCCAAAAGAGACG. Protein: CASSKMTSGGPKET. The CDR3 in its entirety is CASSKMTSGGPKETQYF.